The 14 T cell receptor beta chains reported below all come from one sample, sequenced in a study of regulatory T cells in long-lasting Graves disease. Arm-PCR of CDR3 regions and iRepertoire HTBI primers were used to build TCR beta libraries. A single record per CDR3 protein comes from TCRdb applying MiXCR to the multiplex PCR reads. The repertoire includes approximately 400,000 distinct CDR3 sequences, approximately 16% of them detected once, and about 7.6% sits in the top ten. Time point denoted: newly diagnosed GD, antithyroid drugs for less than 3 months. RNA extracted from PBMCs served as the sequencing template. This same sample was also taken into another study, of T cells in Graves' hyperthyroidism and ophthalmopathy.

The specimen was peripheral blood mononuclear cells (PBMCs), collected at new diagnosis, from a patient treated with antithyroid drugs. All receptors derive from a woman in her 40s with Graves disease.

The CDR3 reads CSVSVQETQYF. The CDR3, as DNA: TGCAGCGTTAGCGTTCAAGAGACCCAGTACTTC. V usage is TRBV29-1 and J usage is TRBJ2-5; D not resolved. The V end lost 5 bases, the J end lost 2 bases, and 6 bases lay between the germline ends. This CDR3 spans 11 amino acids. The V gene's germline CDR1 is SQVTM and CDR2 ANQGSEA.

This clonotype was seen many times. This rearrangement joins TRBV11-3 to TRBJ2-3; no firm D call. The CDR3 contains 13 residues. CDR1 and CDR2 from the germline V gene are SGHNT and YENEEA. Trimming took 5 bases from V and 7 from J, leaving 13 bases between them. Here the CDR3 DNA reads TGTGCCAGCAGCCCACCCTCGGCTTATACGCAGTATTTT. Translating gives CASSPPSAYTQYF.

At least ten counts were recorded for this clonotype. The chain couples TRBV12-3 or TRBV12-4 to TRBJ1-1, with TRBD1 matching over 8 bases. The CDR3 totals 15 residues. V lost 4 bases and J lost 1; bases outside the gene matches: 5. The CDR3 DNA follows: TGTGCCAGCAGTTACAGGACAGGGTCGAACACTGAAGCTTTCTTT. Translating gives CASSYRTGSNTEAFF.

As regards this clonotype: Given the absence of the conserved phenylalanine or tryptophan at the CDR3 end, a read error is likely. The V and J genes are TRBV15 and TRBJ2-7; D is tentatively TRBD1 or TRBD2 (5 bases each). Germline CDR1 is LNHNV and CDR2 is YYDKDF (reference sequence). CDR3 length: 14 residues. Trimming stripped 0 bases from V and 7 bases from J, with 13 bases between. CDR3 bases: TGTGCCACCAGCAGAGATGGGGGAGCCTTGGAGCAGTACCTC. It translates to CATSRDGGALEQYL.

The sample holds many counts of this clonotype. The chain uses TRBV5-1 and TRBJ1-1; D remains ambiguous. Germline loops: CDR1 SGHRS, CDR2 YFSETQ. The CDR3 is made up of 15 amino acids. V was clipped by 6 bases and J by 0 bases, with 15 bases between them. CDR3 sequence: CASTPQPGVNTEAFF. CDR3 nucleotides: TGCGCCAGCACCCCACAACCCGGGGTGAACACTGAAGCTTTCTTT. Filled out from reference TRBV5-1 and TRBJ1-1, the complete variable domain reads KAGVTQTPRYLIKTRGQQVTLSCSPISGHRSVSWYQQTPGQGLQFLFEYFSETQRNKGNFPGRFSGRQFSNSRSEMNVSTLELGDSALYLCASTPQPGVNTEAFFGQGTRLTVV.

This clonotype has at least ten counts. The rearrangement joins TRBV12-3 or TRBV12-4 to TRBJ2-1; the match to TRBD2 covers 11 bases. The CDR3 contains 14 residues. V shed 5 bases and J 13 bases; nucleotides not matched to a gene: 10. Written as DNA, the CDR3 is TGTGCCAGCAGTGCTAGCGGGAGGAACCATTTCCAGTTCTTC. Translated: CASSASGRNHFQFF.

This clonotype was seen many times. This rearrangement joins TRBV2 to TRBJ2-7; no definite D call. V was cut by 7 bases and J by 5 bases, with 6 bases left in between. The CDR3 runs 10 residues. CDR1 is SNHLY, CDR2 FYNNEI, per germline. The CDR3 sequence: CASIGNEQYF. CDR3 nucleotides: TGTGCCAGCATAGGAAACGAGCAGTACTTC.

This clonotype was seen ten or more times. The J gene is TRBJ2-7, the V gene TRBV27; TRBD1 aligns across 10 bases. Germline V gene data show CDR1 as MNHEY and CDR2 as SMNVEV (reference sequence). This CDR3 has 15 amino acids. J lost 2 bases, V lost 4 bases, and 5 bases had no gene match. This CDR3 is CASSSTGTGAYEQYF. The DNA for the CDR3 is TGTGCCAGCAGTTCTACCGGGACAGGGGCCTACGAGCAGTACTTC.

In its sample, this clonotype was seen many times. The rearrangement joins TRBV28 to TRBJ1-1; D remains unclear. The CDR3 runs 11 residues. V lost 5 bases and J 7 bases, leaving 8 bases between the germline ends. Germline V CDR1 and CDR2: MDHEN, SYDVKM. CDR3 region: CASSPEFEAFF. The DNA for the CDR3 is TGTGCCAGCAGTCCAGAATTTGAAGCTTTCTTT.

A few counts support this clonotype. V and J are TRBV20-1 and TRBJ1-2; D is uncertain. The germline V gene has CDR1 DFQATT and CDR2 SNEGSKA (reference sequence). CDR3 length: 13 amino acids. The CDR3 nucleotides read TGCGCCCCCGTAGGAGAAGGTGTCTATGGCTACACCTTC. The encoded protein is CAPVGEGVYGYTF.

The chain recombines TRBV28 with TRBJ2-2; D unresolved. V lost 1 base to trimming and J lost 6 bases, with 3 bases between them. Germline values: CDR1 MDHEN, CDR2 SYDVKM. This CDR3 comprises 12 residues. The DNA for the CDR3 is TGTGCCAGCAGTTTATTCTCCGGGGAGCTGTTTTTT. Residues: CASSLFSGELFF.

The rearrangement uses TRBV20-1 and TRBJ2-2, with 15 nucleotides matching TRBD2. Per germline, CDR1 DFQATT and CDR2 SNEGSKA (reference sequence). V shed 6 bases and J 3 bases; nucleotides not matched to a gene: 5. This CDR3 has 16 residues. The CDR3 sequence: CSAKGLAGGYTGELFF. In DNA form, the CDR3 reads TGCAGTGCCAAGGGACTAGCGGGAGGTTACACCGGGGAGCTGTTTTTT.

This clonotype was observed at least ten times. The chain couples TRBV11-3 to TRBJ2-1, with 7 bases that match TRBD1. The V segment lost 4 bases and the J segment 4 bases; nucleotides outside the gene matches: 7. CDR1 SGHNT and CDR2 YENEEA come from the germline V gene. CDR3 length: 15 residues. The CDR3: CASSSRGQQYNEQFF. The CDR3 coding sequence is TGTGCCAGCAGCTCAAGGGGACAGCAATACAATGAGCAGTTCTTC.

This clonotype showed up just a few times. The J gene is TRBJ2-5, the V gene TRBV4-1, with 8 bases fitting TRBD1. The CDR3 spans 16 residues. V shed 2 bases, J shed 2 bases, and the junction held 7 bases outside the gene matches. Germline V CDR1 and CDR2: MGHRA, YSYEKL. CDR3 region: CASSQIPDREQETQYF. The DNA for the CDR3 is TGCGCCAGCAGCCAAATACCGGACAGGGAACAAGAGACCCAGTACTTC.